This T cell receptor beta chain was found in a study of cytomegalovirus exposure and HLA in healthy donors. The germline V gene has CDR1 SGHTA and CDR2 FQGNSA. V lost 1 base and J 4 bases, leaving 14 bases between the germline ends. The CDR3 sequence is 15 residues long. Primers included in the PCR were 60 Vbeta and 13 Jbeta primers. Libraries were prepared by immunoSEQ multiplex PCR; TCRdb keeps only in-frame clonotypes and omits some of them. The repertoire includes approximately 180,000 clones, 70% to 80% of them detected once, and roughly 3.6% sits in the top ten. Sequenced sample: PBMCs. This clonotype originated in a woman in her fifties or sixties in good health and CMV-seropositive. The chain joins TRBV7-2 to TRBJ2-7; the D gene is possibly TRBD2 (7 bases). This CDR3 reads CASSLVTGGLYEQYF. Written as DNA, the CDR3 is TGTGCCAGCAGCTTAGTTACGGGGGGCCTTTACGAGCAGTACTTC. Using reference TRBV7-2 and TRBJ2-7 for the parts outside the CDR3, the full variable domain is GAGVSQSPSNKVTEKGKDVELRCDPISGHTALYWYRQSLGQGLEFLIYFQGNSAPDKSGLPSDRFSAERTGGSVSTLTIQRTQQEDSAVYLCASSLVTGGLYEQYFGPGTRLTVT.